This TCR beta chain appears in the sequencing data of a study of shared clonotypes between healthy human individuals. At the level of the study: Three plates each covered CD4 naive and memory; CD8 naive two, CD8 memory one. Findings and limits, study-wide: Compared with clonotypes that all four donors shared, non-shared clonotypes had lower generation probabilities.

About this clone itself: Antigen unknown.

Germline CDR1 LNHDA, CDR2 SQIVND (reference sequence). There are 14 residues in the CDR3. Losses at the gene ends were 4 bases for V and 5 bases for J; bases not matched to a gene: 7. Profiled with immunoSEQ multiplex PCR; TCRdb holds only in-frame clones, not every one. The sample has some 1,900,000 clones, about 95% seen once. Cells designated naive CD8 were CD45RO-negative and were positively selected for CCR7, with terminally differentiated effector memory CD45RA+ cells excluded. The source is a young man in good health. V gene TRBV19 combines with J gene TRBJ2-7; 8 nucleotides agree with TRBD1. Sequenced input: naive CD8+ T cells sorted from blood. CDR3 loop: CASSTLGQGDEQYF. DNA for the CDR3: TGTGCCAGTAGTACCCTCGGACAGGGCGACGAGCAGTACTTC.